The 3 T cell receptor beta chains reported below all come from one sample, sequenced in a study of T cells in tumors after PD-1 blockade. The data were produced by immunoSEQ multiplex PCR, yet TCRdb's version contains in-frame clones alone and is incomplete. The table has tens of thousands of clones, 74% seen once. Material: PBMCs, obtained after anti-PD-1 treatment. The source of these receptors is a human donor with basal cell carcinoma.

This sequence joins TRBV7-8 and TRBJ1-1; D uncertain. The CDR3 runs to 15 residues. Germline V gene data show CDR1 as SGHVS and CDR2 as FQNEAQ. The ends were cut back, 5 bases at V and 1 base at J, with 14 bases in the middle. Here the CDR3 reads CASSALRAGNTEAFF. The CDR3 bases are TGTGCCAGCAGCGCTTTAAGGGCGGGGAACACTGAAGCTTTCTTT.

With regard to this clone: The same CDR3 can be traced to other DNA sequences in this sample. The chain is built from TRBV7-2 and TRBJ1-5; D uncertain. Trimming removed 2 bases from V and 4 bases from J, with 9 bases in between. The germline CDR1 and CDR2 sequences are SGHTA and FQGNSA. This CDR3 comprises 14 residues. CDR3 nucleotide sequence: TGTGCCAGCAGCTTAAGAGGAGGTAATCAGCCCCAGCATTTT. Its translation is CASSLRGGNQPQHF.

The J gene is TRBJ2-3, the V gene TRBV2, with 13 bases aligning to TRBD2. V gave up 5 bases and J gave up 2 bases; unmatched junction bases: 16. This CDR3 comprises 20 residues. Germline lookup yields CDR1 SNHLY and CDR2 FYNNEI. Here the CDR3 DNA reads TGTGCCAGCAGTTCATCCGGGACTAGCGGGGAAGGCCCCTACACAGATACGCAGTATTTT. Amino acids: CASSSSGTSGEGPYTDTQYF.